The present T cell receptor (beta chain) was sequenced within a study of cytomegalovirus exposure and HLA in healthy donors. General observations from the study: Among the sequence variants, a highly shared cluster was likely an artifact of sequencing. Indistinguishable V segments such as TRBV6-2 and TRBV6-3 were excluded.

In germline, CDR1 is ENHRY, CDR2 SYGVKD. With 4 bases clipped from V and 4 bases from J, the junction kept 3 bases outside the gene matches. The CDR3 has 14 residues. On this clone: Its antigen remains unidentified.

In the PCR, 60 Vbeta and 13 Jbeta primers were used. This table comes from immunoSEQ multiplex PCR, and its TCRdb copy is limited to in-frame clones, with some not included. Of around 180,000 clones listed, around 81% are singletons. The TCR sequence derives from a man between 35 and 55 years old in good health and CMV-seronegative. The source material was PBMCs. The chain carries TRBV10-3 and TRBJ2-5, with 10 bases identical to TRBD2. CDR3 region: CAISVSGGRETQYF. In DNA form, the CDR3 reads TGTGCCATCAGTGTTAGCGGGGGGAGAGAGACCCAGTACTTC.